This section outlines one T cell receptor beta chain sequence together with its context. Sequencing used immunoSEQ multiplex PCR; TCRdb keeps in-frame clones, though not all of them. The sample comprises more than 80,000 clones, about 91% of which are singletons, and 3% to 4% rests with the top ten. The J segment lost 1 base and the V segment lost 0 bases, leaving 2 bases of the junction unmatched. The CDR3 runs 15 residues. Germline V gene sequence: CDR1 SGHDT, CDR2 YYEEEE. This entry comes from a study of identifying expanded T cells in peripheral blood. During the collection period, no donor immune events like infections were recorded.

J is TRBJ2-7 and V is TRBV5-6, with TRBD2 identical over 9 bases. The specimen sequenced was blood. This sequence was found in a person aged 18 to 75 in good health. CDR3 nucleotide sequence: TGTGCCAGCAGCTTGGAAGCGGGAGGTTCCTACGAGCAGTACTTC. It specifies CASSLEAGGSYEQYF. The whole variable domain, remainder taken from reference TRBV5-6 and TRBJ2-7, is DAGVTQSPTHLIKTRGQQVTLRCSPKSGHDTVSWYQQALGQGPQFIFQYYEEEERQRGNFPDRFSGHQFPNYSSELNVNALLLGDSALYLCASSLEAGGSYEQYFGPGTRLTVT.